This T cell receptor (beta chain) stems from a study of shared T cell receptors in the human thymus. Here immunoSEQ multiplex PCR was the method, and the copy in TCRdb shows in-frame clones only, minus some. This repertoire shows hundreds of thousands of clones, around 87% found once; its top ten account for over 0.008%. Trimming at V came to 0 bases and at J to 4 bases, leaving 12 bases not matched to a gene. The V gene's germline CDR1 is GTSNPN and CDR2 SVGIG (reference sequence). The CDR3 contains 17 residues. The same specimen was also included in a second study, on human thymus T cells.

The V gene is TRBV30, the J gene TRBJ2-5, with TRBD2 identical over 9 bases. The source of this sequence is a boy younger than two with a congenital heart defect. Sequencing input: thymocytes. The CDR3 protein is CAWSVPYRLAGLETQYF. CDR3 DNA: TGTGCCTGGAGTGTACCCTACAGGCTAGCGGGGCTAGAGACCCAGTACTTC.